The 30 T cell receptor beta chains below all came from one sample that was sequenced in a study of tumor and adjacent non-tumor tissue in lung cancer. No cell sorting was done before RNA was extracted from the tissue. Three rounds of nested PCR, following a modified ARM-PCR protocol, produced the TCRbeta library. Via MiXCR, TCRdb re-called the multiplex PCR reads, giving one row per CDR3 protein. The sample lists 130,000 or so distinct CDR3 sequences, about 66% seen once, with 10% to 15% in the top ten. Specimen: lung tumor tissue. Source of these receptors: a young man with non-small cell lung cancer.

On this clonotype itself: This is likely a read error, given that the CDR3 carries no conserved phenylalanine or tryptophan at its end. CDR3 loop: CASSPTAGGKEGELFL. The CDR3 DNA reads as TGTGCCAGCAGTCCGACGGCCGGGGGGAAGGAGGGGGAGCTGTTTCTT. V usage is TRBV11-2 and J usage is TRBJ2-2; 7 nucleotides agree with TRBD2. The V gene end was trimmed by 6 bases and the J gene end by 8 bases; junction bases not matched to a gene: 15. The CDR3 has 16 amino acids. Looked up from germline, CDR1 is SGHAT and CDR2 is FQNNGV.

In the case of this clonotype: A junction end diverges from the germline sequence, so it may reflect a read error. The gene calls are TRBV5-5 and TRBJ1-5; D remains ambiguous. The CDR3 sequence is 13 residues long. Germline CDR1 is SGHKS and CDR2 is YYEKEE (reference sequence). The CDR3 region has the DNA TGTTCCAGCAGCCCCTGGAGCAATCGGCCCCAGCATTTT. Translated, it gives CSSSPWSNRPQHF.

This clonotype was detected a few times. This chain joins TRBV30 and TRBJ2-3; possibly TRBD2 for D (8 bases). The CDR3 runs 15 residues. V was shortened by 4 bases and J by 8 bases, with 22 bases between the two germline ends. Germline V gene data show CDR1 as GTSNPN and CDR2 as SVGIG (reference sequence). The CDR3 here is CAWTGGEAGGTTQYF. CDR3 bases: TGTGCCTGGACCGGGGGGGAGGCAGGGGGGACTACGCAGTATTTT.

V usage is TRBV30 and J usage is TRBJ2-7; TRBD1 agrees at 7 bases. The CDR3 consists of 13 residues. V lost 5 bases and J lost 0; bases outside the gene matches: 4. In germline, CDR1 is GTSNPN, CDR2 SVGIG (reference sequence). The CDR3 loop is CAWEGQSSYEQYF. The CDR3, as DNA: TGTGCCTGGGAGGGACAGTCCTCCTACGAGCAGTACTTC.

On this clonotype itself: It may be a read error: a sequence one base away is much more abundant. V gene TRBV4-2 combines with J gene TRBJ2-1; no reliable D call. The CDR3 totals 13 residues. Germline assignment: CDR1 LGHNA and CDR2 YNFKEQ. The V end lost 2 bases, the J end lost 4 bases, and 6 bases lay between the germline ends. This CDR3 is CASSQYRYNEQFF. Here the CDR3 DNA reads TGTGCCAGCAGCCAATATAGGTACAATGAGCAGTTCTTC.

This clonotype was counted between two and nine times. The rearrangement joins TRBV6-5 to TRBJ2-7; D might be TRBD2 (5 bases). Germline CDR1 is MNHEY and CDR2 is SVGAGI. Trimming removed 4 bases from V and 5 bases from J, with 18 bases in between. CDR3 size: 15 residues. The CDR3 loop reads CASSSRAGRLDEQYF. CDR3 sequence (DNA): TGTGCCAGCAGTTCTAGGGCGGGTCGGCTAGACGAGCAGTACTTC.

About this clonotype: A much bigger clone sits one base away, suggesting this may be a read error. This rearrangement joins TRBV5-1 to TRBJ2-6; D uncertain. Per germline, CDR1 SGHRS and CDR2 YFSETQ. The CDR3 covers 16 residues. As DNA, the CDR3 is TGCGCCTGCAGCTTGACGGTGAGCTCTGGGGCCAACGTCCTGACTTTC. Translation: CACSLTVSSGANVLTF.

With respect to this clonotype: The junction and the germline gene differ at one end; a read error may be behind it. CDR3 bases: TGCGCCAGCAATGCTAGCACATATACGCAGTATTTT. Translated, it gives CASNASTYTQYF. V and J are TRBV10-2 and TRBJ2-3, with a possible D match to TRBD2 (5 bases). The length of the CDR3 is 12 residues. Germline V gene lookup returns CDR1 WSHSY and CDR2 SAAADI.

With respect to this clonotype: The junction departs from germline at one end; a sequencing error may be responsible. The V call is TRBV11-2, the J call TRBJ1-1; D unresolved. This CDR3 comprises 12 residues. The V gene's germline CDR1 is SGHAT and CDR2 FQNNGV. CDR3 sequence (DNA): TGTACCAGCAGCTTCTATGGCACTGAAGCCTTCTTT. This translates into CTSSFYGTEAFF.

The chain joins TRBV20-1 to TRBJ2-3; 8 bases map to TRBD2. This CDR3 is built from 15 residues. V lost 4 bases to trimming and J lost 4 bases; unmatched junction nucleotides: 10. The germline gives CDR1 DFQATT, CDR2 SNEGSKA (reference sequence). The CDR3 loop reads CSAILAGRNADTQYF. The CDR3 DNA is TGCAGTGCTATATTAGCGGGGCGTAACGCAGATACGCAGTATTTT.

Regarding this clonotype: Just one base apart from a much larger clone, this may be a read error. V gene TRBV20-1 combines with J gene TRBJ2-1, with 7 bases identical to TRBD2. Germline assignment: CDR1 DFQATT and CDR2 SNEGSKA (reference sequence). The CDR3 has 16 amino acids. The J segment lost 6 bases and the V segment lost 3 bases, leaving 14 bases of the junction unmatched. CDR3 in amino acids: CSASGASGGMGNEQFF. CDR3 sequence (DNA): TGCAGTGCTAGCGGGGCTAGCGGCGGTATGGGCAATGAGCAGTTCTTC.

The chain uses TRBV20-1 and TRBJ1-4; D remains ambiguous. The germline V gene encodes CDR1 DFQATT and CDR2 SNEGSKA (reference sequence). The V end lost 4 bases, the J end lost 5 bases, and 11 bases lay between the germline ends. This CDR3 is 13 amino acids long. The CDR3, as DNA: TGCAGTGCTACCGGAATAGGGAATGAAAAACTGTTTTTT. Its translation is CSATGIGNEKLFF.

Regarding this clonotype: Since a much larger clone is just one base distant, this may be a read error. The chain uses TRBV12-3 or TRBV12-4 and TRBJ1-1; no clear D. The CDR3 has 12 amino acids. The CDR3 DNA reads TGTGCCAGCAGTCCCCGGAACATTGAAGCTTTCTTT. This encodes CASSPRNIEAFF.

As regards this clonotype: Compared with germline, one end of the junction differs, possibly owing to a read error. CDR3: CASNPRGYGYIF. As DNA, the CDR3 is TGTGCCAGCAACCCTCGGGGGTATGGCTACATCTTC. This chain uses TRBV6-6 with TRBJ1-2; weak D call: TRBD1 (5 bases). Germline V gives CDR1 MNHNY, CDR2 SVGAGI (reference sequence). CDR3 size: 12 residues.

The sample holds many counts of this clonotype. V gene TRBV6-5 combines with J gene TRBJ2-7, with TRBD2 identical over 11 bases. This CDR3 has 16 amino acids. The germline V gene has CDR1 MNHEY and CDR2 SVGAGI. J was trimmed by 3 bases and V by 5 bases; bases with no gene match: 9. CDR3 sequence: CASSASGTSGHYEQYF. The CDR3 nucleotides are TGTGCCAGCAGTGCGTCCGGGACTAGCGGACACTACGAGCAGTACTTC.

The gene calls are TRBV7-9 and TRBJ2-1; D remains unclear. The V end was cut by 0 bases, the J end by 11 bases, with 11 bases between. This CDR3 comprises 13 residues. CDR1 is SEHNR, CDR2 FQNEAQ, per germline (reference sequence). CDR3 nucleotide sequence: TGTGCCAGCAGCTTAGCGGGCATAGATAAGCAGTTCTTC. Translation gives CASSLAGIDKQFF.

This clonotype has a count of ten or more. The chain has TRBV5-1 and TRBJ2-1, with 8 bases aligning to TRBD1. Losses at the gene ends were 4 bases for V and 10 bases for J; bases not matched to a gene: 7. The germline V gene has CDR1 SGHRS and CDR2 YFSETQ. The length of the CDR3 is 13 residues. The CDR3 DNA reads as TGCGCCAGCAGCGGCCAGGGGGCTCTGGAGCAGTTCTTC. Amino acid sequence: CASSGQGALEQFF. The variable domain in full, completed from reference TRBV5-1 and TRBJ2-1, reads KAGVTQTPRYLIKTRGQQVTLSCSPISGHRSVSWYQQTPGQGLQFLFEYFSETQRNKGNFPGRFSGRQFSNSRSEMNVSTLELGDSALYLCASSGQGALEQFFGPGTRLTVL.

With regard to this clonotype: One junction end disagrees with the germline gene, perhaps due to a read error. This CDR3 reads CARSVLQYYEQYF. In nucleotides, the CDR3 is TGTGCCCGGAGTGTCCTCCAATACTACGAGCAGTACTTC. The J gene is TRBJ2-7, the V gene TRBV30; no reliable D call. CDR1 and CDR2 (germline): GTSNPN, SVGIG (reference sequence). The CDR3 is 13 amino acids. Full variable domain (remainder filled in from reference TRBV30 and TRBJ2-7): SQTIHQWPATLVQPVGSPLSLECTVEGTSNPNLYWYRQAAGRGLQLLFYSVGIGQISSEVPQNLSASRPQDRQFILSSKKLLLSDSGFYLCARSVLQYYEQYFGPGTRLTVT.

Remarks on this clonotype: A read error may be the cause here, since a much bigger clone is one base away. The chain joins TRBV6-6 to TRBJ2-1; 7 nucleotides align to TRBD1. The CDR3 runs to 17 residues. CDR1 is MNHNY and CDR2 is SVGAGI in the germline V gene (reference sequence). CDR3 sequence reads: CASSYSATGNFYNEQSF. CDR3 coding DNA: TGTGCCAGCAGTTACTCCGCGACAGGGAATTTTTACAATGAGCAGTCCTTC.

On this clonotype: The conserved final phenylalanine or tryptophan is absent from the CDR3, which likely points to a read error. This rearrangement joins TRBV6-1 to TRBJ1-6, with unresolved D. This CDR3 contains 13 residues. The germline V gene has CDR1 MNHNS and CDR2 SASEGT. The germline V and J ends were trimmed by 1 base and 11 bases, with 9 bases remaining between them. In DNA form, the CDR3 reads TGTGCCAGCAGTGAAGGTCAGAATCCACCCCTCCACTAT. It specifies CASSEGQNPPLHY.

In regard to this clonotype: At one end the junction does not follow the germline gene, possibly because of a read error. The J gene is TRBJ1-2, the V gene TRBV20-1, with D hard to call. Per the germline V gene, CDR1 is DFQATT and CDR2 is SNEGSKA (reference sequence). The CDR3 contains 11 residues. Here the CDR3 reads CSTRGRTGYNF. The DNA of the CDR3 is TGCAGTACTAGAGGGAGGACGGGCTACAACTTC.

About this clonotype itself: It may be a read error: a sequence one base away is much more abundant. The rearrangement uses TRBV20-1 and TRBJ1-1; no definite D call. The V gene's germline CDR1 is DFQATT and CDR2 SNEGSKA (reference sequence). The CDR3 contains 14 residues. CDR3 coding DNA: TGCAGTGCTAGAGGGGCAGACTTTAACACTCAAGCTTTCTTT. Protein product: CSARGADFNTQAFF.

This clonotype was detected a few times. A clone one base away is much larger, so this may be a read error. V usage is TRBV11-2 and J usage is TRBJ2-1; 8 nucleotides match TRBD2. Unmatched junction bases numbered 16, after V lost 9 bases and J lost 9 bases. This CDR3 has 15 residues. Germline V gene sequence: CDR1 SGHAT, CDR2 FQNNGV. DNA for the CDR3: TGTGCCAGTACCCGAGAGATACTAGCGGTCGCTGAGCAGTTCTTC. It is translated as CASTREILAVAEQFF.

As to this clonotype: This sequence may be a read error, since a much larger clone differs from it by one base. This rearrangement joins TRBV30 to TRBJ2-1; D unresolved. V shed 4 bases and J shed 14 bases, with 18 bases lying between them. This CDR3 has 12 amino acids. Germline CDR1 is GTSNPN and CDR2 is SVGIG (reference sequence). CDR3 in amino acids: CAWKGPQLEEFF. The CDR3 bases are TGTGCCTGGAAAGGGCCGCAGTTAGAGGAGTTCTTC.

A remark on this clonotype: One junction end disagrees with the germline gene, perhaps due to a read error. V gene TRBV11-2 combines with J gene TRBJ2-1; possible D gene TRBD2, 6 bases. The CDR3 extends over 13 amino acids. Per the germline V gene, CDR1 is SGHAT and CDR2 is FQNNGV. CDR3 sequence reads: CVSSVTSINERFF. DNA of the CDR3: TGTGTCAGCAGCGTGACTAGTATCAATGAGCGGTTCTTC.

This clonotype was counted many times. Sequence at one end of the junction differs from germline and may be a read error. V and J are TRBV6-1 and TRBJ2-1; weak D call: TRBD2 (5 bases). Germline loops: CDR1 MNHNS, CDR2 SASEGT. This CDR3 has 14 residues. This chain's CDR3 is CASTEAVTYNEQFF. The DNA of the CDR3 is TGTGCCAGCACTGAAGCGGTGACTTACAATGAGCAGTTCTTC.

Comments on this clonotype: A single base separates this from a much larger clone, so it may be a read error. The chain employs TRBV5-6 and TRBJ2-7; TRBD1 matches at 9 bases. The CDR3 has 15 amino acids. CDR1 SGHDT and CDR2 YYEEEE come from the germline V gene. DNA of the CDR3: TGTGCCAACAGCTTTAGACAGGGGGTGAGGTACGAGCAGTACTTC. Encoded protein: CANSFRQGVRYEQYF.

Note on this clonotype: This may be a read error: a much more frequent sequence differs by one nucleotide. No conserved phenylalanine or tryptophan is present at the end of the CDR3, so a read error is the likely explanation. This sequence joins TRBV12-3 or TRBV12-4 and TRBJ1-1; tentative D call: TRBD1 (5 bases). There are 14 residues in the CDR3. Deletions cut 0 bases from V and 4 bases from J, with 9 bases between. The CDR3 DNA follows: TGTGCCAGCAGTTTAGCACAGGCACGCACTGAAGCTTTCATT. It translates to CASSLAQARTEAFI.

Concerning this clonotype itself: Relative to the germline gene, one junction end is altered; a read error may explain this. J is TRBJ1-5 and V is TRBV20-1; no definite D call. The CDR3 sequence is 12 residues long. In germline, CDR1 is DFQATT, CDR2 SNEGSKA (reference sequence). The CDR3 region is CSACVGNQPQHF. The DNA for the CDR3 is TGCAGTGCTTGCGTGGGCAATCAGCCACAGCATTTT.

A remark on this clonotype: The CDR3 ends on some other residue instead of the conserved phenylalanine or tryptophan, so this is likely a read error. This chain connects TRBV20-1 to TRBJ2-3; unclear D gene. The CDR3 contains 14 residues. Trimming pared 0 bases from V and 5 bases from J, leaving 12 bases between. Germline V lookup: CDR1 DFQATT, CDR2 SNEGSKA (reference sequence). CDR3 sequence reads: CSARDRLVGDTQYI. The DNA of the CDR3 is TGCAGTGCTAGAGATCGCCTAGTGGGAGATACGCAGTATATT.